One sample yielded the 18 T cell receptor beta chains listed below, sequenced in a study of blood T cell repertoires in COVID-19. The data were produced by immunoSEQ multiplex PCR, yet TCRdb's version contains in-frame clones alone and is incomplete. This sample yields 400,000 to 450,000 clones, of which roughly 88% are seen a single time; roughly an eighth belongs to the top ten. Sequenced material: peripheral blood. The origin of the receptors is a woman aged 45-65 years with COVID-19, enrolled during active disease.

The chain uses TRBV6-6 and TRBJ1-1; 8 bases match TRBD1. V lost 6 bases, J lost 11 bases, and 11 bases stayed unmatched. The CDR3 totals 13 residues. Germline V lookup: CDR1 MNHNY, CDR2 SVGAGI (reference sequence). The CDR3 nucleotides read TGTGCCAGCAGCTCGCAGACAGGGGATGGGGCTTTCTTT. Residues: CASSSQTGDGAFF.

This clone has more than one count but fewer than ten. The CDR3 nucleotides read TGTGCCAGCAGTTACTCGAAGGCCCAGGAGGGCAATCAGCCCCAGCATTTT. This codes for CASSYSKAQEGNQPQHF. V is TRBV6-2 or TRBV6-3 and J is TRBJ1-5, with D hard to call. The CDR3 contains 17 residues. Germline-derived CDR1 and CDR2 are MNHEY and SVGEGT. The germline V and J ends were trimmed by 0 bases and 2 bases, with 14 bases remaining between them.

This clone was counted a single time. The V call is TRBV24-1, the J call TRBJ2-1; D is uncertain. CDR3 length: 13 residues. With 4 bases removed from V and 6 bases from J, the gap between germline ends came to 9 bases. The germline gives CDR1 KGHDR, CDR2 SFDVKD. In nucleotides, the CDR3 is TGTGCCACCAGTGAGGCAGCGCTCAATGAGCAGTTCTTC. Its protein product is CATSEAALNEQFF.

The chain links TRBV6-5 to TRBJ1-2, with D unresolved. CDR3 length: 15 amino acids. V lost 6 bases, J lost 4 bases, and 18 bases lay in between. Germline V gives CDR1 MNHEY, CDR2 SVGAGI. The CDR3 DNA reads TGTGCCAGCAGGGGCTCTGGGTTAGGGAGCTATGGCTACACCTTC. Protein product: CASRGSGLGSYGYTF.

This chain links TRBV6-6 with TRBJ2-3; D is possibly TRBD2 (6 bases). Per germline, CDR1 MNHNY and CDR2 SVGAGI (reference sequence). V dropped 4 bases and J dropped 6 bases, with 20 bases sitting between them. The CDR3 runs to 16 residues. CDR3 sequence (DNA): TGTGCCAGCAGTTCGACCCCGGGTAGCGGAACGGATACGCAGTATTTT. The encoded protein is CASSSTPGSGTDTQYF.

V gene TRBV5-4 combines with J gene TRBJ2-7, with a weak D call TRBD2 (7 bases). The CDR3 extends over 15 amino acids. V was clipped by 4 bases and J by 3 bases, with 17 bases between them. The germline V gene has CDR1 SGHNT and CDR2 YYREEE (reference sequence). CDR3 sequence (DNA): TGTGCCAGCAGCCCCTATGGCGGGGGCAACTACGAGCAGTACTTC. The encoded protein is CASSPYGGGNYEQYF.

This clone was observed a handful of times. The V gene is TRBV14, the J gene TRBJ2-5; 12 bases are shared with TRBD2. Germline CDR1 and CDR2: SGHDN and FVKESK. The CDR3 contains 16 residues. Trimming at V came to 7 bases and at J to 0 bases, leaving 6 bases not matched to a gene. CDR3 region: CASTNGLAGNQETQYF. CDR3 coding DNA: TGTGCCAGCACCAACGGACTAGCGGGAAACCAAGAGACCCAGTACTTC.

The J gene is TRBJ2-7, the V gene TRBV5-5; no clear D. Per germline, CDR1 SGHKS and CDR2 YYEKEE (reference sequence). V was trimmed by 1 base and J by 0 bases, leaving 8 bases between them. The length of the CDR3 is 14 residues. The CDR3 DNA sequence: TGTGCCAGCAGCTTGATACTTAGCTCCTACGAGCAGTACTTC. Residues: CASSLILSSYEQYF.

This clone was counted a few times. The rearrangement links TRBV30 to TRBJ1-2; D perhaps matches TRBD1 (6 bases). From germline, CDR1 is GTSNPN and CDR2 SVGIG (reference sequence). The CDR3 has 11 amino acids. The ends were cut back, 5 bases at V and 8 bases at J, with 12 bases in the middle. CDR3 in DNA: TGTGCCTGGGGAAGACAGGCCGGCTACACCTTC. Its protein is CAWGRQAGYTF.

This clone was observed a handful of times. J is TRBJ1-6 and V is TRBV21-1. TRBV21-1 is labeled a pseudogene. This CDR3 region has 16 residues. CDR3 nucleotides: TGTGCCAGCAGCAATAGAAATAAGGAGGGAGGGTCACCCCTCCACTTT. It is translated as CASSNRNKEGGSPLHF.

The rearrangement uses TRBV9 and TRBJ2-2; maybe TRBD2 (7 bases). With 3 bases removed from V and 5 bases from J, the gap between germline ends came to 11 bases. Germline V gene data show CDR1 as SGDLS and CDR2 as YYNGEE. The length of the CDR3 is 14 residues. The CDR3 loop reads CASSEGEGTGELFF. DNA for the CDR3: TGTGCCAGCAGCGAGGGGGAGGGGACCGGGGAGCTGTTTTTT.

DNA for the CDR3: TGCGCCAGCAGTTCCGATCGGGGGAATGAAAAACTGTTTTTT. Amino acid sequence: CASSSDRGNEKLFF. The gene calls are TRBV5-1 and TRBJ1-4; perhaps TRBD1 as D (5 bases). The CDR3 sequence is 14 residues long. V gave up 5 bases and J gave up 5 bases, with 13 bases separating them. Germline-derived CDR1 and CDR2 are SGHRS and YFSETQ.

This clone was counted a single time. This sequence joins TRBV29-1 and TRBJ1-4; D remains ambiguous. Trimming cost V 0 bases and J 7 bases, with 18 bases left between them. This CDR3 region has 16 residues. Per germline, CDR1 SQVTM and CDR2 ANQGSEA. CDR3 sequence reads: CSVEEEFGGSGEKLFF. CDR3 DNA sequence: TGCAGCGTTGAAGAGGAGTTCGGCGGGTCTGGTGAAAAACTGTTTTTT. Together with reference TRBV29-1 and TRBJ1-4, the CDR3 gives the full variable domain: SAVISQKPSRDICQRGTSLTIQCQVDSQVTMMFWYRQQPGQSLTLIATANQGSEATYESGFVIDKFPISRPNLTFSTLTVSNMSPEDSSIYLCSVEEEFGGSGEKLFFGSGTQLSVL.

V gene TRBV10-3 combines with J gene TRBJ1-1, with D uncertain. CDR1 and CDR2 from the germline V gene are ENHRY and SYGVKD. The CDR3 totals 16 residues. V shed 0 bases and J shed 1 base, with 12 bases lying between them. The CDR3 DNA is TGTGCCATCAGTGAGTCAGGCAGGTTTCCGAACACTGAAGCTTTCTTT. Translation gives CAISESGRFPNTEAFF.

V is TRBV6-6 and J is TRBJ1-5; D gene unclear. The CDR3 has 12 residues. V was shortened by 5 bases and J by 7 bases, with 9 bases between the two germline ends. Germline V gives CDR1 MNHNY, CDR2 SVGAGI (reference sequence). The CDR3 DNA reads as TGTGCCAGCAGTAGTGAGGGCCAGCCCCAGCATTTT. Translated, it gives CASSSEGQPQHF.

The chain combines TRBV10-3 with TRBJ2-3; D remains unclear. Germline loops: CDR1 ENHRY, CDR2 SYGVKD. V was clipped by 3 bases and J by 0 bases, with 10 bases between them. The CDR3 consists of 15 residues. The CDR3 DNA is TGTGCCATCAGTGACTTAGGCGGAAGCACAGATACGCAGTATTTT. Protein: CAISDLGGSTDTQYF.

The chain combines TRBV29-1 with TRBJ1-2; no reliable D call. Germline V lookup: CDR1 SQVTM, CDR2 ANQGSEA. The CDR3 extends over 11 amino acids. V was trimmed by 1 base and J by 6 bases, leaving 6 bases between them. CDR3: CSVEGPHGYTF. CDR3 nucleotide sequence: TGCAGCGTTGAAGGGCCTCATGGCTACACCTTC.

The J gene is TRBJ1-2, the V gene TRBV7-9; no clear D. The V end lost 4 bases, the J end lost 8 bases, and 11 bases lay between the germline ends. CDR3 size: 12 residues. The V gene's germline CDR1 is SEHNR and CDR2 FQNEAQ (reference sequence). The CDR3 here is CASSSELGGYTF. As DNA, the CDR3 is TGTGCCAGCAGCTCTGAACTAGGAGGCTACACCTTC.